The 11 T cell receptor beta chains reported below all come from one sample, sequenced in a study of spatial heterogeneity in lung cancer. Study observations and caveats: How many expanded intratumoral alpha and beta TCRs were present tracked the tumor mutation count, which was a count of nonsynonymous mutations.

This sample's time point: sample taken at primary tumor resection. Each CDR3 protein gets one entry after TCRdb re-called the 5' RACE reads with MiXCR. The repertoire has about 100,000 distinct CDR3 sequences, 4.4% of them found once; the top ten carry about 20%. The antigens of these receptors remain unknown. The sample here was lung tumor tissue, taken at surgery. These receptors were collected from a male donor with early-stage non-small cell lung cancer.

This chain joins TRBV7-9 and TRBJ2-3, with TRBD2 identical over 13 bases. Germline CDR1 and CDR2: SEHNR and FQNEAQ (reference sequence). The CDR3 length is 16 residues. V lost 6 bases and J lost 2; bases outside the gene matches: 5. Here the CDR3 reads CASRRGLAGYTDTQYF. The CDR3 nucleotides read TGTGCCAGCAGGAGGGGACTAGCGGGGTACACAGATACGCAGTATTTT.

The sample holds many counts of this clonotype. The CDR3 protein is CASSFHRDTEAFF. CDR3 coding DNA: TGCGCCAGCAGCTTCCACCGGGACACTGAAGCTTTCTTT. The J gene is TRBJ1-1, the V gene TRBV5-1; D gene uncertain. The V end was cut by 2 bases, the J end by 3 bases, with 8 bases between. The CDR3 loop spans 13 amino acids. Per germline, CDR1 SGHRS and CDR2 YFSETQ.

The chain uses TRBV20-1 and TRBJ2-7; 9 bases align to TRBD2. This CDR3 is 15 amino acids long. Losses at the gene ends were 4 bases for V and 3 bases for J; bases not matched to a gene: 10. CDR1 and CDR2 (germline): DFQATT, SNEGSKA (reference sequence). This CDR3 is CSAISRTSEFYEQYF. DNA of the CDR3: TGCAGTGCTATCTCCCGGACTAGCGAGTTCTACGAGCAGTACTTC.

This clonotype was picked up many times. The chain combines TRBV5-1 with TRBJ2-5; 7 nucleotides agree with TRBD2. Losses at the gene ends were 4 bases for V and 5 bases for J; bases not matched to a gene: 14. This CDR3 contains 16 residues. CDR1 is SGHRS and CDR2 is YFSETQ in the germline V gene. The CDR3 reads CASSLAPRLASETQYF. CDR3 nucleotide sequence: TGCGCCAGCAGCCTGGCCCCCCGACTAGCTTCGGAGACCCAGTACTTC.

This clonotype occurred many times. The CDR3 sequence is CAISENGEQYF. CDR3 nucleotides: TGTGCCATCAGTGAGAATGGAGAGCAGTACTTC. V usage is TRBV10-3 and J usage is TRBJ2-7, with D hard to call. The CDR3 runs to 11 residues. CDR1 ENHRY and CDR2 SYGVKD come from the germline V gene. V lost 2 bases to trimming and J lost 7 bases, with 6 bases between them.

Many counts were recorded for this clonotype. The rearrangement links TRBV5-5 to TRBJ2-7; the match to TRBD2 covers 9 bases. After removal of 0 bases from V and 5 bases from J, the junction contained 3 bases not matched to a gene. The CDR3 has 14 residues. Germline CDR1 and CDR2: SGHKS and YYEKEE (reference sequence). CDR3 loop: CASSLGSGSDEQYF. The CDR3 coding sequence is TGTGCCAGCAGCTTGGGTAGCGGGAGTGACGAGCAGTACTTC.

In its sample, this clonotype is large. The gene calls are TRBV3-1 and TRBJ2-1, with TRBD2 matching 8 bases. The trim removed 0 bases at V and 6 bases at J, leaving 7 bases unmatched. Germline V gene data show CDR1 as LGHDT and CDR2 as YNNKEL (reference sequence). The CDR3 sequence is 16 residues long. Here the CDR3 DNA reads TGTGCCAGCAGCCAAGATTGGGCGGGAGGTCGCAATGAGCAGTTCTTC. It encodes CASSQDWAGGRNEQFF.

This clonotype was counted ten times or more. CDR3 residues: CASSQSDSYSGNTIYF. The CDR3 nucleotides are TGTGCCAGCAGCCAATCGGACAGTTACTCTGGAAACACCATATATTTT. J is TRBJ1-3 and V is TRBV4-2; perhaps TRBD1 as D (6 bases). Per germline, CDR1 LGHNA and CDR2 YNFKEQ. The V and J ends lost 2 bases and 0 bases respectively, with 11 bases between them. CDR3 length: 16 amino acids.

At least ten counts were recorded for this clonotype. CDR3 in amino acids: CASRQQGSLSNTEAFF. Written as DNA, the CDR3 is TGTGCCAGCAGACAACAGGGGTCCCTATCGAACACTGAAGCTTTCTTT. This chain joins TRBV12-3 or TRBV12-4 and TRBJ1-1, with 7 bases fitting TRBD1. The CDR3 consists of 16 residues. Trimming at V came to 6 bases and at J to 1 base, leaving 11 bases not matched to a gene.

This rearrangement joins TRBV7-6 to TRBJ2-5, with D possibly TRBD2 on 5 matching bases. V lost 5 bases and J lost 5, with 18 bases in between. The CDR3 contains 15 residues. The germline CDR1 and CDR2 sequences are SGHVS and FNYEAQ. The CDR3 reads CASSPGLLNGETQYF. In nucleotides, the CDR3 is TGTGCCAGCAGCCCCGGACTTCTTAACGGGGAGACCCAGTACTTC. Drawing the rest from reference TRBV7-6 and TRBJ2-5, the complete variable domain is GAGVSQSPRYKVTKRGQDVALRCDPISGHVSLYWYRQALGQGPEFLTYFNYEAQQDKSGLPNDRFSAERPEGSISTLTIQRTEQRDSAMYRCASSPGLLNGETQYFGPGTRLLVL.

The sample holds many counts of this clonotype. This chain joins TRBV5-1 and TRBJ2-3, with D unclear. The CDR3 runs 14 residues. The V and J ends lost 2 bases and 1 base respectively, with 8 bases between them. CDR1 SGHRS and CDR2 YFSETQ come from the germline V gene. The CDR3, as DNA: TGCGCCAGCAGCTTAAATACGGGCACAGATACGCAGTATTTT. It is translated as CASSLNTGTDTQYF.